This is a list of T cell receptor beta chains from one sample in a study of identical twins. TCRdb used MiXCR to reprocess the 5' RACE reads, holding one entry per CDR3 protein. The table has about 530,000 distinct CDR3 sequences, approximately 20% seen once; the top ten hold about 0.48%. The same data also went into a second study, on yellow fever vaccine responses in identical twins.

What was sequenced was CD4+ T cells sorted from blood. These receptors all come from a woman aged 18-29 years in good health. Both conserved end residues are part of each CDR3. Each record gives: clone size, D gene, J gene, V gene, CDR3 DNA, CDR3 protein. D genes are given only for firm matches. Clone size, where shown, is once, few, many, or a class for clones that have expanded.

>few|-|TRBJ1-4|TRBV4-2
TGTGCCAGCAGCCAAGAGGGAGGGGTTGGTGAAAAACTGTTTTTT
CASSQEGGVGEKLFF
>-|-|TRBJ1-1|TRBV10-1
TGCGCCAGCAGTGGTTGGGGAGACACTGAAGCTTTCTTT
CASSGWGDTEAFF
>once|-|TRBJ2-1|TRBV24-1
TGTGCCACCAGTGATTTGGTGGGATCTGGGGGACGAAGACCTGAGCAGTTCTTC
CATSDLVGSGGRRPEQFF
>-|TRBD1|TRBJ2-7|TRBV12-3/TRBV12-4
TGTGCCAGCATGGGACAGGGGTTCTACGAGCAGTACTTC
CASMGQGFYEQYF
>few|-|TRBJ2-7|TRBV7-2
TGTGCCAGCAGCCCTCGGGGGGCAGGAACCTACGAGCAGTACTTC
CASSPRGAGTYEQYF
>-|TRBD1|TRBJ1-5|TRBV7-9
TGTGCCAGCAGCTTAGTAGGGACAGGCAATCAGCCCCAGCATTTT
CASSLVGTGNQPQHF
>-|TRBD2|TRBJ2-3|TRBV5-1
TGCGCCAGCAGCGAGCGGGGGGACACAGATACGCAGTATTTT
CASSERGDTDTQYF
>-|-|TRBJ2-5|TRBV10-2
TGCGCCAGCAGTGGAAAGGGGGGTCAGGAGACCCAGTACTTC
CASSGKGGQETQYF
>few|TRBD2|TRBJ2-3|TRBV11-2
TGTGCCAGCAGCCCAATTAGGGAGGGCAACACAGATACGCAGTATTTT
CASSPIREGNTDTQYF
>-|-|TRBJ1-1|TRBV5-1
TGCGCCAGCAGCCAAGGCCGCCGGAGTATGAACACTGAAGCTTTCTTT
CASSQGRRSMNTEAFF
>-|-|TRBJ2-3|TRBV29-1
TGCAGCGTTGTAATTGTGCTCGGCACAGATACGCAGTATTTT
CSVVIVLGTDTQYF
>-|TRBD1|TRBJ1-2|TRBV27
TGTGCCAGCAGTCCACGGACAGGGGAGACCTATGGCTACACCTTC
CASSPRTGETYGYTF
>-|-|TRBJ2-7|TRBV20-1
TGCAGTGCTGCTCATCGGGACTTCTACGAGCAGTACTTC
CSAAHRDFYEQYF
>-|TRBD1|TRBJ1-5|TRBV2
TGTGCCAGCAGTTCTTACTCAGGGGGGGGCAATCAGCCCCAGCATTTT
CASSSYSGGGNQPQHF
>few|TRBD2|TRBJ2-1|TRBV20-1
TGCAGTGCTAGCGGGACTAGAGTGCATGAGCAGTTCTTC
CSASGTRVHEQFF
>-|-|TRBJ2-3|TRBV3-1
TGTGCCAGCAGCCAAGTGGTTAACGCGGATACGCAGTATTTT
CASSQVVNADTQYF
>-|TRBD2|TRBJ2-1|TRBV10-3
TGTGCCATCAGTGACCCGGGACTAGCGGGAGTTCCGTTCTTC
CAISDPGLAGVPFF
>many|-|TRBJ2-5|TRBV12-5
TGTGCTAGTGGTTACAGGACTGCGACCCAAGAGACCCAGTACTTC
CASGYRTATQETQYF
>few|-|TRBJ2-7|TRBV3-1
TGTGCCAGCAGCTTCTACGGGGACCCCTACGAGCAGTACTTC
CASSFYGDPYEQYF
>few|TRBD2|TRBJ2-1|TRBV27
TGTGCCAGCAGAACCGTCGGGACTAGCGAGTACAATGAGCAGTTCTTC
CASRTVGTSEYNEQFF
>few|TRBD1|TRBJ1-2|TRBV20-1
TGCAGTGCCATACAGGGGACCCCCAACTATCCCGATGGCTACACCTTC
CSAIQGTPNYPDGYTF
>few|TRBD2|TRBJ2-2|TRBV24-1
TGTGCCACCCGATCCGCGGGGGGCGACACCGGGGAGCTGTTTTTT
CATRSAGGDTGELFF
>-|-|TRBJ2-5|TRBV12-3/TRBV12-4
TGTGCCAGCAGAGGAGGGTCAGAGACCCAGTACTTC
CASRGGSETQYF
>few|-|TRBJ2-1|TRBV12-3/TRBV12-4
TGTGCCAGCAGTTCTCACAGGTTCGGGGATACACGTGAGCAGTTCTTC
CASSSHRFGDTREQFF
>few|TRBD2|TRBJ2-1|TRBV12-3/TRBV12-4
TGTGCCAGCACCCCGGTGAAATGGGACTATAACTACAATGAGCAGTTCTTC
CASTPVKWDYNYNEQFF
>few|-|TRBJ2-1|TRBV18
TGTGCCAGCTCACCACCGTTGGGGGCGACCGATCGGTACAATGAGCAGTTCTTC
CASSPPLGATDRYNEQFF
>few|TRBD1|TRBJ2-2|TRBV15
TGTGCCACCAGCAGAGATAACAAGGGACAGGGCACCGGGGAGCTGTTTTTT
CATSRDNKGQGTGELFF
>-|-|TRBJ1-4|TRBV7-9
TGTGCCAGCACCCCAAGGGGCATCATCGGGGAAAAACTGTTTTTT
CASTPRGIIGEKLFF
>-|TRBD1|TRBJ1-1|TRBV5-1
TGCGCCAGCAGCTTGGGAGGGACAGCTGAAGCTTTCTTT
CASSLGGTAEAFF
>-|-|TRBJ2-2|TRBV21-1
TGTGCCAGCAGCACCCCCGGGCGATCGAACACCGGGGAGCTGTTTTTT
CASSTPGRSNTGELFF
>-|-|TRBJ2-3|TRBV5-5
TGTGCCAGCAGCTTCGGCAGGGCCTTCACAGATACGCAGTATTTT
CASSFGRAFTDTQYF
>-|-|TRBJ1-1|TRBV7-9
TGTGCCAGCAGCTTGTGCACTGAAGCTTTCTTT
CASSLCTEAFF
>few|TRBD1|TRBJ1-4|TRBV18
TGTGCCAGCTCACCGGGGACAGGGGGAGAAGAAAAACTGTTTTTT
CASSPGTGGEEKLFF
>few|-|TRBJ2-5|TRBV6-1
TGTGCCAGCAGACCAGGGTTCCAAGAGACCCAGTACTTC
CASRPGFQETQYF
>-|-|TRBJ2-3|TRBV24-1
TGTGCCACCAGTAGTAGAAGCACAGATACGCAGTATTTT
CATSSRSTDTQYF
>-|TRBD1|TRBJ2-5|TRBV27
TGTGCCAGCAGTTCCCGACAGGGGGCTGGGGGGACCCAGTACTTC
CASSSRQGAGGTQYF
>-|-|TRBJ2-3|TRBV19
TGTGCCAGTAGTCCCCGGGGGAGCCTCTACACAGATACGCAGTATTTT
CASSPRGSLYTDTQYF
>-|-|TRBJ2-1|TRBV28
TGTGCCAGCAGTCGACAGTCTAGCGTTAGTGAGCAGTTCTTC
CASSRQSSVSEQFF
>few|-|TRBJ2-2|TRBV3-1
TGTGCCAGCTACGGGGGACCCCCGGAAAGGACCGGGGAGCTGTTTTTT
CASYGGPPERTGELFF
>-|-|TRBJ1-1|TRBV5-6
TGTGCCAGCGTACGGGGTGGGCGGAACACTGAAGCTTTCTTT
CASVRGGRNTEAFF
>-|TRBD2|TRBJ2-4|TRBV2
TGTGCCAGCAGTGGACTAGCGGGAGGGCCGCTAGCCAAAAACATTCAGTACTTC
CASSGLAGGPLAKNIQYF
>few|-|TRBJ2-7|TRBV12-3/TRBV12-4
TGTGCCAGCAGTTTACAAGGGGGGGTTAGGTACGAGCAGTACTTC
CASSLQGGVRYEQYF
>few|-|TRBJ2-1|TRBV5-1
TGCGCCAGCAGCTTGGGGGAGGTTTACAATGAGCAGTTCTTC
CASSLGEVYNEQFF
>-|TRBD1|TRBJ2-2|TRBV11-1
TGTGCCAGCAGCGAGACAGGGAGTGCGAACACCGGGGAGCTGTTTTTT
CASSETGSANTGELFF
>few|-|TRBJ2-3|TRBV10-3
TGTGCCATCAGGACCGGGTCCACAGATACGCAGTATTTT
CAIRTGSTDTQYF
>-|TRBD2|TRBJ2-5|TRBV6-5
TGTGCCAGCAGTCACCGACTAGCGGGAGATGTAAAGACCCAGTACTTC
CASSHRLAGDVKTQYF
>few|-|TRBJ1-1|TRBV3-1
TGTGCCAGCAGCCGTTACACCAGAGGCACTGAAGCTTTCTTT
CASSRYTRGTEAFF
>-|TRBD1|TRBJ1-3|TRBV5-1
TGCGCCAGCAGCGAAAGGACAGGGGATTCAAGAAACACCATATATTTT
CASSERTGDSRNTIYF
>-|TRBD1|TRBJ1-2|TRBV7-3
TGTGCCAGCAGCCGCCCGACAGGGACAAACTATGGCTACACCTTC
CASSRPTGTNYGYTF
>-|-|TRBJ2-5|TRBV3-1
TGTGCCAGCAGCCTCACGAGCGGTGGTTTGGAGACCCAGTACTTC
CASSLTSGGLETQYF
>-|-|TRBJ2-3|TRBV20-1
TGCAGTGCTAGGTTGCGTAGCACAGATACGCAGTATTTT
CSARLRSTDTQYF
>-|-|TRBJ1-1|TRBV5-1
TGCGCCAGCAGCTCACGACAAGGTAGCACTGAAGCTTTCTTT
CASSSRQGSTEAFF
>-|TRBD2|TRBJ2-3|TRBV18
TGTGCCAGCTCTCCCGGACTAGCTACGACCACAGATACGCAGTATTTT
CASSPGLATTTDTQYF
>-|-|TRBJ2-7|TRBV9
TGTGCCAGCAGCGTAGACTGGAGCTACGAGCAGTACTTC
CASSVDWSYEQYF
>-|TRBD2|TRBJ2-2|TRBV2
TGTGCCAGCAGTAAAGGGACTAGCGGAGGAGGTATCACCGGGGAGCTGTTTTTT
CASSKGTSGGGITGELFF
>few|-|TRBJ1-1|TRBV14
TGTGCCAGCAGTCTTCAGAGGTTGGGGAACACTGAAGCTTTCTTT
CASSLQRLGNTEAFF
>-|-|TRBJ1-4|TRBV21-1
TGTGCCAGCAGCAATGAAGACAGGGACCCTGCAACTAATGAAAAACTGTTTTTT
CASSNEDRDPATNEKLFF
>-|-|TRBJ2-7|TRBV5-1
TGCGCCAGCAGCTTACAGCAAGGCGCCTACGAGCAGTACTTC
CASSLQQGAYEQYF
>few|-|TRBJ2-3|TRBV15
TGTGCCACCAGCAGAGAGTTCGCTACTAGCCTTAGCACAGATACGCAGTATTTT
CATSREFATSLSTDTQYF
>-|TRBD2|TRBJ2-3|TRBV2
TGTGCCAGCAGGTTGGCGGGGGGCGGGGATACGCAGTATTTT
CASRLAGGGDTQYF